One and the same sample provided the 18 T cell receptor beta chains below, sequenced in a study of blood T cell repertoires in COVID-19. This table comes from immunoSEQ multiplex PCR, and its TCRdb copy is limited to in-frame clones, with some not included. This sample has about 280,000 clones, with under 90% found just once. Material: peripheral blood. These receptors all stem from a man between 45 and 60 years old with acute or convalescent COVID-19.

V gene TRBV7-8 combines with J gene TRBJ1-5; D gene ambiguous. V was clipped by 0 bases and J by 3 bases, with 6 bases between them. The CDR3 spans 14 residues. Germline V gene lookup returns CDR1 SGHVS and CDR2 FQNEAQ. The CDR3: CASSLAGNNQPQHF. DNA for the CDR3: TGTGCCAGCAGCTTAGCCGGGAACAATCAGCCCCAGCATTTT. The full variable domain, its missing parts supplied by reference TRBV7-8 and TRBJ1-5, is GAGVSQSPRYKVAKRGQDVALRCDPISGHVSLFWYQQALGQGPEFLTYFQNEAQLDKSGLPSDRFFAERPEGSVSTLKIQRTQQEDSAVYLCASSLAGNNQPQHFGDGTRLSIL.

The chain uses TRBV6-5 and TRBJ1-1; D is uncertain. Trimming stripped 2 bases from V and 3 bases from J, with 10 bases between. This CDR3 has 14 amino acids. Germline V gives CDR1 MNHEY, CDR2 SVGAGI. CDR3 sequence: CASSYGQPHTEAFF. In nucleotides, the CDR3 is TGTGCCAGCAGTTACGGGCAACCCCACACTGAAGCTTTCTTT.

The chain carries TRBV2 and TRBJ2-1; TRBD2 aligns across 9 bases. The CDR3 runs to 15 residues. V was pared by 3 bases and J by 8 bases, with 8 bases of the junction left unmatched. Germline V gene lookup returns CDR1 SNHLY and CDR2 FYNNEI. The DNA for the CDR3 is TGTGCCAGCAGTGATGGCGGGGGGGCGGTGGATGAGCAGTTCTTC. As protein: CASSDGGGAVDEQFF.

The genes are TRBV19 and TRBJ2-1; 11 nucleotides line up with TRBD2. This CDR3 is 16 amino acids long. Trimming at V came to 2 bases and at J to 2 bases, leaving 2 bases not matched to a gene. Per germline, CDR1 LNHDA and CDR2 SQIVND (reference sequence). The CDR3 sequence is CASSIYSGGAYNEQFF. DNA for the CDR3: TGTGCCAGTAGTATATATAGCGGGGGGGCCTACAATGAGCAGTTCTTC. Full variable domain (remainder filled in from reference TRBV19 and TRBJ2-1): DGGITQSPKYLFRKEGQNVTLSCEQNLNHDAMYWYRQDPGQGLRLIYYSQIVNDFQKGDIAEGYSVSREKKESFPLTVTSAQKNPTAFYLCASSIYSGGAYNEQFFGPGTRLTVL.

This sequence joins TRBV7-9 and TRBJ2-3, with 9 bases matching TRBD1. Germline-derived CDR1 and CDR2 are SEHNR and FQNEAQ (reference sequence). J was trimmed by 1 base and V by 4 bases; bases with no gene match: 9. CDR3 size: 17 residues. The CDR3 DNA is TGTGCCAGCAGCTCCGACAGGGGGGTGGAGGGCACAGATACGCAGTATTTT. Translating it yields CASSSDRGVEGTDTQYF.

The J gene is TRBJ2-5, the V gene TRBV4-1, with D possibly being TRBD1 (6 bases). This CDR3 comprises 14 residues. Between the trimmed V and J ends, which lost 0 bases and 3 bases, there was a span of 8 bases. Germline V gene sequence: CDR1 MGHRA, CDR2 YSYEKL. CDR3 amino acids: CASSQDRTEETQYF. The CDR3 DNA is TGCGCCAGCAGCCAAGATCGGACAGAAGAGACCCAGTACTTC.

The chain couples TRBV7-6 to TRBJ1-2; TRBD1 matches 8 bases. Germline lookup yields CDR1 SGHVS and CDR2 FNYEAQ. This CDR3 is built from 15 residues. V lost 6 bases, J lost 8 bases, and 14 bases stayed unmatched. CDR3 region: CASSYGQGEEEGYTF. The CDR3 DNA follows: TGTGCCAGCAGTTACGGACAGGGAGAGGAGGAGGGCTACACCTTC.

The chain recombines TRBV9 with TRBJ2-7; TRBD2 matches at 14 bases. Trimming at V came to 4 bases and at J to 5 bases, leaving 5 bases not matched to a gene. The CDR3 has 15 amino acids. Germline V gene sequence: CDR1 SGDLS, CDR2 YYNGEE. The DNA of the CDR3 is TGTGCCAGCAGCATCGGACTAGCGGGGGGCGACGAGCAGTACTTC. It codes for CASSIGLAGGDEQYF.

The chain joins TRBV5-6 to TRBJ2-3; 9 nucleotides match TRBD2. There are 17 residues in the CDR3. Germline V gene sequence: CDR1 SGHDT, CDR2 YYEEEE. The junction had 8 bases not matched to a gene; V was cut back by 1 base and J by 2 bases. CDR3 in DNA: TGTGCCAGCAGCTTGAAGTCCCTAGCGGGACTCACAGATACGCAGTATTTT. Translation gives CASSLKSLAGLTDTQYF.

The chain employs TRBV7-2 and TRBJ1-3; TRBD1 is a possible D gene (5 bases). Germline-derived CDR1 and CDR2 are SGHTA and FQGNSA. CDR3 size: 15 residues. V gave up 4 bases and J gave up 0 bases, with 10 bases separating them. CDR3 loop: CASSYRLSSGNTIYF. The CDR3 region has the DNA TGTGCCAGCAGCTACAGGCTTAGCTCTGGAAACACCATATATTTT.

The chain uses TRBV3-1 (or the pseudogene TRBV3-2) and TRBJ1-1; D might be TRBD1 (5 bases). The V gene lost 2 bases and the J gene lost 4 bases, with 17 bases spanning the gap. Looked up from germline, CDR1 is LGHDT and CDR2 is YNNKEL (reference sequence). This CDR3 contains 16 residues. CDR3 residues: CASSQPPGRGGTEAFF. The CDR3 DNA follows: TGTGCCAGCAGCCAACCACCGGGCCGGGGGGGCACTGAAGCTTTCTTT.

The chain is built from TRBV5-1 and TRBJ2-7, with a tentative D call TRBD2 (5 bases). The ends were cut back, 6 bases at V and 3 bases at J, with 13 bases in the middle. The V gene's germline CDR1 is SGHRS and CDR2 YFSETQ. The CDR3 sequence is 13 residues long. In nucleotides, the CDR3 is TGCGCCAGCACTGGGAGAGGTGTCTACGAGCAGTACTTC. This sequence encodes CASTGRGVYEQYF. Complete variable domain (other parts from reference TRBV5-1 and TRBJ2-7): KAGVTQTPRYLIKTRGQQVTLSCSPISGHRSVSWYQQTPGQGLQFLFEYFSETQRNKGNFPGRFSGRQFSNSRSEMNVSTLELGDSALYLCASTGRGVYEQYFGPGTRLTVT.

V and J are TRBV18 and TRBJ1-2, with a possible D match to TRBD1 (6 bases). V was shortened by 3 bases and J by 5 bases, with 7 bases between the two germline ends. Germline V gene sequence: CDR1 KGHSH, CDR2 LQKENI. The CDR3 is 12 residues long. The CDR3 DNA reads as TGTGCCAGCTCACCCGGACAGTATGGCTACACCTTC. It translates to CASSPGQYGYTF. The variable domain in full, completed from reference TRBV18 and TRBJ1-2, reads NAGVMQNPRHLVRRRGQEARLRCSPMKGHSHVYWYRQLPEEGLKFMVYLQKENIIDESGMPKERFSAEFPKEGPSILRIQQVVRGDSAAYFCASSPGQYGYTFGSGTRLTVV.

The V call is TRBV6-5, the J call TRBJ2-3; the match to TRBD2 covers 7 bases. Trimming at V came to 0 bases and at J to 3 bases, leaving 6 bases not matched to a gene. This CDR3 comprises 16 residues. Germline CDR1 and CDR2: MNHEY and SVGAGI. The DNA of the CDR3 is TGTGCCAGCAGTTACTCGGCCAGGACTAGTACAGATACGCAGTATTTT. Translation: CASSYSARTSTDTQYF.

The chain joins TRBV6-1 to TRBJ1-6; TRBD1 matches at 8 bases. Germline lookup yields CDR1 MNHNS and CDR2 SASEGT. This CDR3 region has 12 residues. The V gene end was trimmed by 5 bases and the J gene end by 14 bases; junction bases not matched to a gene: 5. The CDR3 nucleotides read TGTGCCAGCAGTTCCGGACAGGGATCCCTCCACTTT. Protein: CASSSGQGSLHF.

J is TRBJ2-3 and V is TRBV27; no reliable D call. Trimming pared 3 bases from V and 1 base from J, leaving 8 bases between. Looked up from germline, CDR1 is MNHEY and CDR2 is SMNVEV (reference sequence). This CDR3 contains 14 residues. CDR3 sequence reads: CASSFNVGTDTQYF. CDR3 nucleotides: TGTGCCAGCAGTTTTAATGTCGGCACAGATACGCAGTATTTT.

The V and J genes are TRBV5-1 and TRBJ2-7; no firm D call. The germline gives CDR1 SGHRS, CDR2 YFSETQ. The V gene lost 7 bases and the J gene lost 1 base, with 15 bases spanning the gap. The CDR3 is 14 residues long. As DNA, the CDR3 is TGCGCCAGCCGGGTTACGGCCGGGTCCTACGAGCAGTACTTC. Protein product: CASRVTAGSYEQYF. The full variable domain, completed using reference TRBV5-1 and TRBJ2-7, is KAGVTQTPRYLIKTRGQQVTLSCSPISGHRSVSWYQQTPGQGLQFLFEYFSETQRNKGNFPGRFSGRQFSNSRSEMNVSTLELGDSALYLCASRVTAGSYEQYFGPGTRLTVT.

This clone was seen only once. The gene calls are TRBV5-1 and TRBJ2-5; TRBD2 agrees at 14 bases. From germline, CDR1 is SGHRS and CDR2 YFSETQ. The ends lost 3 bases at V and 7 bases at J; junction bases unmatched: 5. CDR3 length: 15 residues. CDR3 sequence: CASSSGTSGGLTQYF. The CDR3 nucleotides read TGCGCCAGCAGCTCGGGGACTAGCGGGGGCCTGACCCAGTACTTC.